Following are 23 T cell receptor beta chains from one sample sequenced in a study of T-cell memory formation after mild COVID-19. TCRdb reanalysed the 5' RACE reads using MiXCR and keeps one entry per CDR3 protein. Among more than 200,000 distinct CDR3 sequences listed, about 15% were seen once. Sequenced: PBMCs or a T cell subset sorted from them (not recorded which). These receptors all stem from a man aged 18 to 29 who had mild COVID-19 (a few samples of this study predate the infection). Cell type and time point are not known.

There are a few counts of this clonotype. The chain couples TRBV6-4 to TRBJ2-3; D is possibly TRBD2 (5 bases). Germline-derived CDR1 and CDR2 are MRHNA and SNTAGT. The length of the CDR3 is 13 residues. The germline V and J ends were trimmed by 4 bases and 10 bases, with 15 bases remaining between them. The chain's CDR3 is CASSGEDSLPQYF. In DNA, the CDR3 is TGTGCCAGCAGTGGTGAGGACTCTCTTCCGCAGTATTTT.

The rearrangement uses TRBV5-5 and TRBJ1-2, with D uncertain. CDR1 is SGHKS, CDR2 YYEKEE, per germline (reference sequence). This CDR3 contains 15 residues. V gave up 0 bases and J gave up 2 bases, with 11 bases separating them. In nucleotides, the CDR3 is TGTGCCAGCAGCTTGGAATCCTTTGGAAACTATGGCTACACCTTC. As protein: CASSLESFGNYGYTF.

As DNA, the CDR3 is TGCAGTGCCCGGTCCGGCAATCAGCCCCAGCATTTT. Its protein product is CSARSGNQPQHF. The rearrangement links TRBV20-1 to TRBJ1-5; D is undetermined. V was cut by 6 bases and J by 2 bases, with 8 bases left in between. The germline CDR1 and CDR2 sequences are DFQATT and SNEGSKA (reference sequence). The CDR3 extends over 12 amino acids.

This clonotype appeared a few times. V usage is TRBV6-6 and J usage is TRBJ1-5; D possibly corresponds to TRBD1 (6 bases). CDR1 MNHNY and CDR2 SVGAGI come from the germline V gene (reference sequence). This CDR3 comprises 11 residues. The V end lost 6 bases, the J end lost 13 bases, and 13 bases lay between the germline ends. Here the CDR3 reads CASRESGAQHF. CDR3 sequence (DNA): TGTGCCAGCAGGGAATCAGGGGCGCAGCATTTT.

This clonotype was counted a few times. DNA for the CDR3: TGTGCCACCAGTAACAGGGTTGATGGGGCCAACGTCCTGACTTTC. This sequence encodes CATSNRVDGANVLTF. V usage is TRBV24-1 and J usage is TRBJ2-6, with a possible D match to TRBD1 (6 bases). CDR1 is KGHDR and CDR2 is SFDVKD in the germline V gene. V was trimmed by 6 bases and J by 3 bases, leaving 11 bases between them. CDR3 length: 15 amino acids.

This rearrangement joins TRBV4-3 to TRBJ1-5; unclear D gene. Germline V gives CDR1 LGHNA, CDR2 YSLEER. Trimming removed 0 bases at V and 5 bases at J, with 11 bases between. CDR3 length: 15 amino acids. The CDR3 sequence: CASSQDWYGDQPQHF. The CDR3 DNA sequence: TGCGCCAGCAGCCAAGATTGGTACGGAGATCAGCCCCAGCATTTT.

This chain connects TRBV5-6 to TRBJ2-3, with D possibly being TRBD1 (6 bases). This CDR3 is built from 15 residues. V shed 5 bases and J shed 0 bases, with 13 bases lying between them. Germline V gives CDR1 SGHDT, CDR2 YYEEEE. In nucleotides, the CDR3 is TGTGCCAGCAGGGCTGGGGGCCGGAGCACAGATACGCAGTATTTT. Translated, it gives CASRAGGRSTDTQYF. Together with reference TRBV5-6 and TRBJ2-3, the CDR3 gives the full variable domain: DAGVTQSPTHLIKTRGQQVTLRCSPKSGHDTVSWYQQALGQGPQFIFQYYEEEERQRGNFPDRFSGHQFPNYSSELNVNALLLGDSALYLCASRAGGRSTDTQYFGPGTRLTVL.

This clonotype was counted only a few times. The rearrangement joins TRBV9 to TRBJ2-7; perhaps TRBD1 as D (6 bases). CDR3 length: 19 amino acids. V was pared by 0 bases and J by 3 bases, with 25 bases between. Germline lookup yields CDR1 SGDLS and CDR2 YYNGEE. The CDR3 sequence: CASSVDLKGEAGQDYEQYV. The CDR3 DNA follows: TGTGCCAGCAGCGTAGACCTCAAGGGGGAAGCCGGACAAGACTACGAGCAGTACGTC.

This rearrangement joins TRBV6-5 to TRBJ1-2; D not resolved. Trimming cost V 5 bases and J 5 bases, with 15 bases left between them. Germline V gene lookup returns CDR1 MNHEY and CDR2 SVGAGI. This CDR3 is built from 14 residues. In DNA, the CDR3 is TGTGCCAGCAGTCCCCAGGCGGGGTTTTATGGCTACACCTTC. Amino acid sequence: CASSPQAGFYGYTF.

This clonotype was seen only a few times. This sequence joins TRBV2 and TRBJ1-2; D possibly corresponds to TRBD1 (6 bases). The CDR3 has 13 residues. The germline V gene has CDR1 SNHLY and CDR2 FYNNEI. Trimming stripped 6 bases from V and 4 bases from J, with 12 bases between. Written as DNA, the CDR3 is TGTGCCAGCAGATCAGAAGGGGGCTATGGCTACACCTTC. Residues: CASRSEGGYGYTF.

To note about this clonotype: Just one base apart from a much larger clone, this may be a read error. V and J are TRBV7-2 and TRBJ2-3, with D possibly called TRBD1 or TRBD2 (5 bases each). This CDR3 has 15 residues. Per germline, CDR1 SGHTA and CDR2 FQGNSA. Trimming cost V 7 bases and J 5 bases, with 19 bases left between them. CDR3 nucleotide sequence: TGTGCCAGCAAATTAGCGTCGGGGCCAGTAGATACGCAGTATTTT. As protein: CASKLASGPVDTQYF.

V usage is TRBV12-3 or TRBV12-4 and J usage is TRBJ2-3; 8 nucleotides match TRBD1. The CDR3 has 15 amino acids. With 6 bases clipped from V and 0 bases from J, the junction kept 5 bases outside the gene matches. Here the CDR3 DNA reads TGTGCCAGCAGCAACAGGGGGGTTAGCACAGATACGCAGTATTTT. Its protein product is CASSNRGVSTDTQYF.

This clonotype was observed a few times. The J gene is TRBJ2-6, the V gene TRBV6-5; possibly TRBD2 for D (6 bases). V was cut by 0 bases and J by 2 bases, with 8 bases left in between. The CDR3 sequence is 16 residues long. CDR1 is MNHEY, CDR2 SVGAGI, per germline. CDR3 sequence: CASSYSGGTGANVLTF. CDR3 nucleotide sequence: TGTGCCAGCAGTTACTCGGGGGGTACTGGGGCCAACGTCCTGACTTTC.

Only a few counts were recorded for this clonotype. This CDR3 reads CASSTRTENYGYTF. CDR3 bases: TGTGCCAGCAGTACAAGGACAGAAAACTATGGCTACACCTTC. The V and J genes are TRBV12-3 or TRBV12-4 and TRBJ1-2; D is perhaps TRBD1 (6 bases). The CDR3 is made up of 14 amino acids. The V gene lost 5 bases and the J gene lost 2 bases, with 12 bases spanning the gap.

The V call is TRBV7-9, the J call TRBJ1-1; D remains ambiguous. The CDR3 consists of 16 residues. V was cut by 7 bases and J by 0 bases, with 18 bases left in between. Per the germline V gene, CDR1 is SEHNR and CDR2 is FQNEAQ (reference sequence). CDR3 sequence reads: CASILHGQKVNTEAFF. Written as DNA, the CDR3 is TGTGCCAGCATCCTTCATGGGCAGAAGGTGAACACTGAAGCTTTCTTT. Combining the CDR3 with reference TRBV7-9 and TRBJ1-1 gives the whole variable domain DTGVSQNPRHKITKRGQNVTFRCDPISEHNRLYWYRQTLGQGPEFLTYFQNEAQLEKSRLLSDRFSAERPKGSFSTLEIQRTEQGDSAMYLCASILHGQKVNTEAFFGQGTRLTVV.

The chain is built from TRBV6-2 or TRBV6-3 and TRBJ2-7; 9 nucleotides match TRBD1. This CDR3 is built from 15 residues. The V gene end was trimmed by 5 bases and the J gene end by 3 bases; junction bases not matched to a gene: 8. Germline loops: CDR1 MNHEY, CDR2 SVGEGT. CDR3 nucleotides: TGTGCCAGCAGTACAACCGGGACAGGGCTCTACGAGCAGTACGTC. Residues: CASSTTGTGLYEQYV.

V usage is TRBV7-2 and J usage is TRBJ2-1; 7 nucleotides line up with TRBD2. CDR3 length: 15 amino acids. Germline assignment: CDR1 SGHTA and CDR2 FQGNSA. Trimming at V came to 6 bases and at J to 7 bases, leaving 12 bases not matched to a gene. CDR3 in amino acids: CASRPGGVPGNEQFF. The CDR3 DNA reads as TGTGCCAGCAGGCCTGGGGGGGTCCCTGGAAATGAGCAGTTCTTC.

The J gene is TRBJ2-3, the V gene TRBV9; 9 bases fit TRBD2. The germline V gene has CDR1 SGDLS and CDR2 YYNGEE. Trimming removed 0 bases from V and 0 bases from J; junction bases left unmatched: 2. The CDR3 loop spans 16 amino acids. The chain's CDR3 is CASSVGTSGSTDTQYF. The CDR3 nucleotides are TGTGCCAGCAGCGTAGGTACTAGCGGGAGCACAGATACGCAGTATTTT. The full variable domain, with the rest looked up from reference TRBV9 and TRBJ2-3, is DSGVTQTPKHLITATGQRVTLRCSPRSGDLSVYWYQQSLDQGLQFLIQYYNGEERAKGNILERFSAQQFPDLHSELNLSSLELGDSALYFCASSVGTSGSTDTQYFGPGTRLTVL.

The gene calls are TRBV12-3 or TRBV12-4 and TRBJ2-3, with D perhaps TRBD1 or TRBD2 (7 bases each). The CDR3 spans 15 residues. The V gene lost 5 bases and the J gene lost 4 bases, with 16 bases spanning the gap. The CDR3 region has the DNA TGTGCCAGCAGTCCAGGGAGGGGGCGGGCAGATACGCAGTATTTT. Encoded protein: CASSPGRGRADTQYF.

V and J are TRBV18 and TRBJ1-6; 9 bases agree with TRBD1. Looked up from germline, CDR1 is KGHSH and CDR2 is LQKENI. J lost 6 bases, V lost 6 bases, and 9 bases had no gene match. The CDR3 contains 16 residues. The CDR3 nucleotides read TGTGCCAGCTCGTCCGGGACAGGGATATCTAATTCACCCCTCCACTTT. This translates into CASSSGTGISNSPLHF.

This clonotype has a single count. V gene TRBV6-2 or TRBV6-3 combines with J gene TRBJ2-2; D is unclear. Trimming took 7 bases from V and 6 from J, leaving 15 bases between them. The CDR3 loop spans 14 amino acids. Germline V gives CDR1 MNHEY, CDR2 SVGEGT. The chain's CDR3 is CASTPGFGPGELFF. CDR3 nucleotide sequence: TGTGCCAGCACACCCGGTTTTGGCCCCGGGGAGCTGTTTTTT.

J is TRBJ2-5 and V is TRBV6-2 or TRBV6-3, with 9 bases fitting TRBD2. The germline gives CDR1 MNHEY, CDR2 SVGEGT. CDR3 length: 15 residues. Trimming cost V 5 bases and J 1 base; bases outside gene matches: 5. The CDR3 nucleotides read TGTGCCAGCAGTACAGATAGCGGGGGCCAAGAGACCCAGTACTTC. Translation: CASSTDSGGQETQYF.

The rearrangement links TRBV7-3 to TRBJ2-2; no reliable D call. Trimming removed 2 bases at V and 2 bases at J, with 6 bases between. There are 14 residues in the CDR3. The germline V gene encodes CDR1 SGHTA and CDR2 FQGTGA. CDR3 sequence: CASSLSHNTGELFF. DNA of the CDR3: TGTGCCAGCAGCTTATCGCATAACACCGGGGAGCTGTTTTTT. Drawing the rest from reference TRBV7-3 and TRBJ2-2, the complete variable domain is GAGVSQTPSNKVTEKGKYVELRCDPISGHTALYWYRQSLGQGPEFLIYFQGTGAADDSGLPNDRFFAVRPEGSVSTLKIQRTERGDSAVYLCASSLSHNTGELFFGEGSRLTVL.